Presented here are 6 T cell receptor beta chains from one specimen sequenced in a study of T cell responses to AZD1222 COVID-19 vaccine. Repertoires were generated with immunoSEQ multiplex PCR, while TCRdb's copy carries only in-frame clones and drops some. Altogether approximately 300,000 clones are present, 90% to 95% being singletons, with the ten largest covering around 0.5%. The specimen comprised peripheral blood, sampled 28 days after the second AZD1222 dose. These receptors came from an adult who received the AZD1222 COVID-19 vaccine.

This clone has only one observation. This chain connects TRBV4-3 to TRBJ2-1, with a weak D call TRBD1 (6 bases). Trimming removed 1 base at V and 7 bases at J, with 17 bases between. The CDR3 has 16 residues. Germline CDR1 reads LGHNA; CDR2 reads YSLEER. The CDR3 is CASSQGAARQGNEQFF. The DNA of the CDR3 is TGCGCCAGCAGCCAAGGGGCGGCTAGGCAGGGGAATGAGCAGTTCTTC.

This chain links TRBV28 with TRBJ2-3, with 8 bases aligning to TRBD2. The CDR3 length is 15 residues. The V gene end was trimmed by 5 bases and the J gene end by 2 bases; junction bases not matched to a gene: 6. Per germline, CDR1 MDHEN and CDR2 SYDVKM. CDR3 in DNA: TGTGCCAGCAGTCCCGGGACTAGTCACACAGATACGCAGTATTTT. Amino acids: CASSPGTSHTDTQYF.

V usage is TRBV7-3 and J usage is TRBJ2-1; TRBD1 is a possible D gene (5 bases). The CDR3 is 16 amino acids. V lost 5 bases and J lost 0, with 14 bases in between. Germline V lookup: CDR1 SGHTA, CDR2 FQGTGA. The CDR3 DNA follows: TGTGCCAGCAGCCCAGGGCTAAAGGCCTCCTACAATGAGCAGTTCTTC. It is translated as CASSPGLKASYNEQFF.

The J gene is TRBJ2-3, the V gene TRBV3-1 (or the pseudogene TRBV3-2); 13 nucleotides line up with TRBD2. Germline V gives CDR1 LGHDT, CDR2 YNNKEL (reference sequence). V was pared by 1 base and J by 2 bases, with 12 bases of the junction left unmatched. The CDR3 length is 20 residues. The CDR3 sequence is CASSQARQGLAGVYTDTQYF. The CDR3 region has the DNA TGTGCCAGCAGCCAAGCTAGACAAGGACTAGCGGGGGTGTACACAGATACGCAGTATTTT.

V usage is TRBV6-5 and J usage is TRBJ1-2; D unresolved. The CDR3 totals 14 residues. V gave up 0 bases and J gave up 7 bases, with 12 bases separating them. The germline V gene encodes CDR1 MNHEY and CDR2 SVGAGI. The CDR3 region is CASSYSRQRGGYTF. The CDR3 DNA is TGTGCCAGCAGTTACTCCAGGCAACGTGGTGGCTACACCTTC.

This clone has just one count. The chain is built from TRBV2 and TRBJ1-5; D remains ambiguous. Germline lookup yields CDR1 SNHLY and CDR2 FYNNEI. The CDR3 loop spans 15 amino acids. V was shortened by 7 bases and J by 3 bases, with 16 bases between the two germline ends. For the CDR3, the DNA is TGTGCCAGCAAGTCGCGGATACGTGACAATCAGCCCCAGCATTTT. Translating gives CASKSRIRDNQPQHF.